This passage covers 20 T cell receptor beta chains from one sample sequenced in a study of regulatory T cells in long-lasting Graves disease. Time point denoted: newly diagnosed GD, antithyroid drugs for less than 3 months. The TCR library was made from RNA extracted from PBMCs. Construction of TCR beta libraries relied on iRepertoire HTBI primers and on Arm-PCR targeting CDR3 regions. TCRdb called the multiplex PCR reads again in MiXCR, with one record for every CDR3 protein. This sample has about 440,000 distinct CDR3 sequences, with about a sixth found just once. A further study also used this sample, focusing on T cells in Graves' hyperthyroidism and ophthalmopathy.

Sequenced material: peripheral blood mononuclear cells (PBMCs), taken at new diagnosis, from a patient treated with antithyroid drugs. Receptors originate from a woman aged 18-30 years with Graves disease.

This clonotype was detected ten times or more. This sequence joins TRBV5-6 and TRBJ2-1; TRBD2 aligns across 8 bases. Germline CDR1 and CDR2: SGHDT and YYEEEE. This CDR3 is built from 18 residues. J lost 0 bases, V lost 1 base, and 9 bases had no gene match. This chain's CDR3 is CASSLPSGSIRSYNEQFF. The CDR3 nucleotides read TGTGCCAGCAGCTTGCCCAGCGGGAGTATACGCTCCTACAATGAGCAGTTCTTC.

This clonotype appeared many times. The chain is built from TRBV12-3 or TRBV12-4 and TRBJ2-3; 9 bases map to TRBD2. CDR3 length: 15 amino acids. The junction had 6 bases not matched to a gene; V was cut back by 2 bases and J by 6 bases. In DNA form, the CDR3 reads TGTGCCAGCAGTTTACTGGCGGGAGGGGTTGATACGCAGTATTTT. The encoded protein is CASSLLAGGVDTQYF.

The chain joins TRBV7-8 to TRBJ2-5, with D perhaps matching TRBD2 (5 bases). The CDR3 runs to 14 residues. V was clipped by 5 bases and J by 4 bases, with 14 bases between them. The germline V gene has CDR1 SGHVS and CDR2 FQNEAQ. CDR3 sequence: CASSPGLIPETQYF. CDR3 DNA sequence: TGTGCCAGCAGCCCAGGACTCATCCCAGAGACCCAGTACTTC.

This clonotype was detected ten times or more. The chain recombines TRBV7-3 with TRBJ2-3, with D possibly TRBD2 on 6 matching bases. CDR1 and CDR2 (germline): SGHTA, FQGTGA. Trimming stripped 2 bases from V and 0 bases from J, with 15 bases between. This CDR3 spans 17 amino acids. CDR3 sequence reads: CASSLRPTRTSTDTQYF. CDR3 bases: TGTGCCAGCAGCTTACGGCCGACTAGGACTAGCACAGATACGCAGTATTTT. Variable domain in full (rest from reference TRBV7-3 and TRBJ2-3): GAGVSQTPSNKVTEKGKYVELRCDPISGHTALYWYRQSLGQGPEFLIYFQGTGAADDSGLPNDRFFAVRPEGSVSTLKIQRTERGDSAVYLCASSLRPTRTSTDTQYFGPGTRLTVL.

Only a few counts were recorded for this clonotype. The V gene is TRBV7-2, the J gene TRBJ1-5, with D unclear. V shed 2 bases and J shed 7 bases, with 6 bases lying between them. This CDR3 has 12 residues. Germline-derived CDR1 and CDR2 are SGHTA and FQGNSA. The CDR3: CASSLTTQPQHF. The CDR3 coding sequence is TGTGCCAGCAGCTTAACCACCCAGCCCCAGCATTTT.

This clonotype turned up a few times. The chain combines TRBV11-2 with TRBJ2-7; TRBD2 aligns across 11 bases. V shed 3 bases and J 5 bases; nucleotides not matched to a gene: 15. The CDR3 totals 18 residues. Germline V CDR1 and CDR2: SGHAT, FQNNGV. The CDR3 DNA reads as TGTGCCAGCAGCTTTTTATCCGGAACTAGCGGGAGTTTTAACGAGCAGTACTTC. Its protein product is CASSFLSGTSGSFNEQYF.

This clonotype was counted many times. This sequence joins TRBV15 and TRBJ1-1; D unresolved. The CDR3 is made up of 13 amino acids. The germline V and J ends were trimmed by 4 bases and 4 bases, with 10 bases remaining between them. The germline V gene has CDR1 LNHNV and CDR2 YYDKDF (reference sequence). The CDR3 is CATSTLSSTEAFF. The CDR3 DNA follows: TGTGCCACCAGCACCCTGTCAAGCACTGAAGCTTTCTTT.

This clonotype was counted ten times or more. The V call is TRBV7-3, the J call TRBJ2-1; 8 nucleotides agree with TRBD2. The J call may be wrong; the DNA end is better matched by TRBJ2-5. CDR3 length equals 14 residues. The germline gives CDR1 SGHTA, CDR2 FQGTGA. This CDR3 is CASSYSGGPETQYF. The DNA of the CDR3 is TGTGCCAGCAGCTACTCGGGAGGGCCGGAGACCCAGTACTTC.

V and J are TRBV7-9 and TRBJ2-5, with 7 nucleotides matching TRBD2. Germline values: CDR1 SEHNR, CDR2 FQNEAQ (reference sequence). The CDR3 is 16 amino acids. V shed 3 bases and J 3 bases; nucleotides not matched to a gene: 10. In nucleotides, the CDR3 is TGTGCCAGCAGCTTTGGTGGGAGGGCATTTGAAGAGACCCAGTACTTC. It yields the protein CASSFGGRAFEETQYF.

This clonotype was found a few times. The chain has TRBV5-1 and TRBJ1-6, with a tentative D call TRBD1 (5 bases). Germline values: CDR1 SGHRS, CDR2 YFSETQ. CDR3 length: 16 amino acids. Trimming stripped 5 bases from V and 4 bases from J, with 16 bases between. CDR3 sequence reads: CASRRTGTDYNSPLHF. The CDR3 nucleotides are TGCGCCAGCAGACGCACCGGGACGGATTATAATTCACCCCTCCACTTT.

This clonotype was recorded at least ten times. CDR3 residues: CASSPTARPQHF. DNA of the CDR3: TGCGCCAGCAGCCCGACAGCACGGCCCCAGCATTTT. The chain employs TRBV5-1 and TRBJ1-5; maybe TRBD1 (5 bases). The V end was cut by 4 bases, the J end by 9 bases, with 11 bases between. This CDR3 spans 12 amino acids. CDR1 SGHRS and CDR2 YFSETQ come from the germline V gene.

This clonotype came up a few times. This chain links TRBV13 with TRBJ2-1; tentative D call: TRBD2 (6 bases). This CDR3 contains 16 residues. V was shortened by 5 bases and J by 6 bases, with 20 bases between the two germline ends. The germline CDR1 and CDR2 sequences are PRHDT and FYEKMQ (reference sequence). DNA of the CDR3: TGTGCCAGCAGCCCAGGCCCGGGAGAGACCGGCAATGAGCAGTTCTTC. Its translation is CASSPGPGETGNEQFF.

The chain combines TRBV6-2 or TRBV6-3 with TRBJ1-1; D is undetermined. V was trimmed by 1 base and J by 2 bases, leaving 11 bases between them. The length of the CDR3 is 15 residues. Germline-derived CDR1 and CDR2 are MNHEY and SVGEGT. The CDR3, as DNA: TGTGCCAGCAGTTACTGGGCAGCCACAAACACTGAAGCTTTCTTT. Its translation: CASSYWAATNTEAFF.

The chain has TRBV29-1 and TRBJ1-1; possibly TRBD1 for D (6 bases). Germline-derived CDR1 and CDR2 are SQVTM and ANQGSEA. V was shortened by 7 bases and J by 6 bases, with 12 bases between the two germline ends. CDR3 length equals 11 residues. This CDR3 is CSAKGGAEAFF. For the CDR3, the DNA is TGCAGCGCAAAAGGGGGTGCTGAAGCTTTCTTT.

This clonotype was counted only a few times. This rearrangement joins TRBV28 to TRBJ2-1; 11 bases agree with TRBD2. Trimming at V came to 4 bases and at J to 4 bases, leaving 9 bases not matched to a gene. The CDR3 covers 17 residues. Per germline, CDR1 MDHEN and CDR2 SYDVKM. CDR3 DNA: TGTGCCAGCAGTTCTTTCCGACTAGCGGGGTTTTACAATGAGCAGTTCTTC. This sequence encodes CASSSFRLAGFYNEQFF. Looking up the rest from reference TRBV28 and TRBJ2-1 gives the full variable domain: DVKVTQSSRYLVKRTGEKVFLECVQDMDHENMFWYRQDPGLGLRLIYFSYDVKMKEKGDIPEGYSVSREKKERFSLILESASTNQTSMYLCASSSFRLAGFYNEQFFGPGTRLTVL.

Many counts were recorded for this clonotype. The chain joins TRBV7-6 to TRBJ2-5, with D possibly being TRBD2 (5 bases). V was clipped by 0 bases and J by 4 bases, with 12 bases between them. CDR3 size: 15 residues. CDR1 SGHVS and CDR2 FNYEAQ come from the germline V gene. The CDR3 loop reads CASSLAGVRRETQYF. For the CDR3, the DNA is TGTGCCAGCAGCTTAGCCGGGGTCAGGAGAGAGACCCAGTACTTC.

The table lists this clonotype with many counts. CDR3 sequence: CASSGHGGWYGYTF. CDR3 nucleotides: TGTGCCAGCAGCGGCCACGGGGGCTGGTATGGCTACACCTTC. The J gene is TRBJ1-2, the V gene TRBV9; TRBD1 might be the D (6 bases). V was clipped by 3 bases and J by 5 bases, with 14 bases between them. This CDR3 region has 14 residues. From germline, CDR1 is SGDLS and CDR2 YYNGEE. The whole variable domain, filled in from reference TRBV9 and TRBJ1-2, reads DSGVTQTPKHLITATGQRVTLRCSPRSGDLSVYWYQQSLDQGLQFLIQYYNGEERAKGNILERFSAQQFPDLHSELNLSSLELGDSALYFCASSGHGGWYGYTFGSGTRLTVV.

The gene calls are TRBV12-3 or TRBV12-4 and TRBJ1-1; the D is unclear. The V gene lost 2 bases and the J gene lost 8 bases, with 9 bases spanning the gap. The CDR3 length is 12 residues. The chain's CDR3 is CASSLIGREAFF. Written as DNA, the CDR3 is TGTGCCAGCAGTTTAATTGGACGAGAAGCTTTCTTT.

This clonotype has ten or more counts. The chain uses TRBV12-3 or TRBV12-4 and TRBJ1-5; D gene unclear. Between the trimmed V and J ends, which lost 1 base and 9 bases, there was a span of 4 bases. CDR3 length: 11 residues. Written as DNA, the CDR3 is TGTGCCAGCAGTTTAGGAGGGCCCCAGCATTTT. It yields the protein CASSLGGPQHF.

On this clonotype itself: Possible read error: a much larger clone is one base away. The chain has TRBV7-2 and TRBJ2-1; 7 bases match TRBD2. Germline assignment: CDR1 SGHTA and CDR2 FQGNSA. The CDR3 has 16 amino acids. The CDR3 spells CASSPGLRSSHNEQFF. In nucleotides, the CDR3 is TGTGCCAGCAGCCCGGGACTAAGAAGCTCCCACAATGAGCAGTTCTTC.